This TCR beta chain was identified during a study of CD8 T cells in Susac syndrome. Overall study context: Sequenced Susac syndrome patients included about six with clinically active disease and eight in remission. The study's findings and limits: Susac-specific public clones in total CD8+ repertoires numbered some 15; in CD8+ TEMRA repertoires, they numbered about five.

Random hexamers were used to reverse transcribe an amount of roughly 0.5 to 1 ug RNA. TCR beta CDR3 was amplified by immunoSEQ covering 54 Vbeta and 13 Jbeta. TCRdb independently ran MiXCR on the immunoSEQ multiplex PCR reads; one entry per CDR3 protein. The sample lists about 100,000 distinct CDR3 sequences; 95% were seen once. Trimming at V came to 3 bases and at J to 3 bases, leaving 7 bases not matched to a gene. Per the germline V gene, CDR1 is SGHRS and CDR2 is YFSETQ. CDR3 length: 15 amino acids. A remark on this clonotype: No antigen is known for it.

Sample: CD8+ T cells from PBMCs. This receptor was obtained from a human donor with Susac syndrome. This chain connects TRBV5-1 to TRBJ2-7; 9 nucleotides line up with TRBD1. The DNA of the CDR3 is TGCGCCAGCAGCTCGGCAGGACAGGGGATCTACGAGCAGTACTTC. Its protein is CASSSAGQGIYEQYF.